The rows below give T cell receptor beta chains drawn from one sample of a study of control samples from healthy donors and cancer patients. Only in-frame clones appear in the TCRdb table, and some are missing; sequencing was by immunoSEQ multiplex PCR. This sample carries roughly 59,000 clones, 92% of them seen once, and the ten largest clones take 1.7%. The specimen sequenced was PBMCs. These receptors were obtained from a man in his forties with colorectal cancer. Both conserved end residues are part of each CDR3. Clone size, where shown, is once, few, many, or a class for clones that have expanded.

size	V	CDR3
once	TRBV27	CASRRDPGTKNEQFF
NA	TRBV6-5	CASSYAGLGTQYF
NA	TRBV5-1	CASSLANQNTEAFF
once	TRBV10-3	CAIRGALEGQPQHF
NA	TRBV27	CASSYQGLVAGANVLTF
NA	TRBV5-6	CASQRDSYEQYF
once	TRBV18	CTSSPGTGGITEAFF
NA	TRBV18	CASSWDRGFTEAFF
NA	TRBV6-6	CASSYMDPYEQYF
NA	TRBV6-5	CASSYVQSTDTQYF
NA	TRBV11-2	CASSLDGSGANYGYTF
NA	TRBV30	CAWSVRENTEAFF
few	TRBV6-4	CASSDTSRATEAFF
NA	TRBV4-3	CASSISLLGGYTF
NA	TRBV5-1	CASSWGQGAGNTIYF
NA	TRBV5-1	CASSLGIGFGETQYF
NA	TRBV7-8	CASSPRGYSGNTIYF
NA	TRBV5-4	CASSLFSGTNGNTIYF
once	TRBV19	CASTPLFGSSYNEQFF
NA	TRBV27	CASSLLGDRYNEQFF
NA	TRBV12-3/TRBV12-4	CASSITGGGYTF
NA	TRBV4-2	CASSQLAGGYNEQFF
few	TRBV9	CASSVSGQNVDGYTF
NA	TRBV25-1	CASSGLGTQHGYTF
NA	TRBV4-2	CASSLAGGEVYEQFF
once	TRBV19	CASREGNSNEQFF
NA	TRBV5-4	CASSLKNRERSGYTF
once	TRBV6-5	CASVPNSGGSTQYF
NA	TRBV2	CASSEALGRGTEAFF
NA	TRBV2	CASSLTSGGRNEQFF
NA	TRBV6-5	CASGSEGNTEAFF